This T cell receptor beta chain derives from a study of a mutant IDH1 vaccine in newly diagnosed glioma. Germline values: CDR1 MGHRA, CDR2 YSYEKL. V gave up 0 bases and J gave up 5 bases; unmatched junction bases: 6. The CDR3 length is 15 residues. Using immunoSEQ multiplex PCR, the repertoire was profiled, and TCRdb retains in-frame clones only, with some absent. The sample shows 45,000 to 65,000 clones, less than 70% of them seen only once. In regard to this clone: The target antigen is unknown.

Time point denoted: week 47, end of study. The content of each vaccine dose was 300 ug of mutant IDH1 20-mer peptide, and topical imiquimod accompanied it. This clonotype was obtained from a man aged 35 to 55 with glioma. Some clones in this sample may be carry-over from other donors' samples. The specimen was peripheral blood mononuclear cells (PBMCs), collected from a glioma patient whose treatment included an IDH1 peptide vaccine. The gene calls are TRBV4-1 and TRBJ1-2, with 7 bases identical to TRBD1. CDR3 coding DNA: TGCGCCAGCAGCCAAGATGCAGGGGGTCGGTATGGCTACACCTTC. Protein: CASSQDAGGRYGYTF.